The 12 T cell receptor beta chains below all came from one sample that was sequenced in a study of blood T cell repertoires in COVID-19. Sequencing used immunoSEQ multiplex PCR; TCRdb keeps in-frame clones, though not all of them. The data hold 400,000 or so clones, with over 85% observed a single time. What was sequenced was peripheral blood. The source is a man in his late teens or twenties with COVID-19, enrolled during active disease.

This chain links TRBV7-2 with TRBJ1-6, with D hard to call. V lost 2 bases, J lost 8 bases, and 10 bases lay in between. The CDR3 totals 14 residues. The germline V gene encodes CDR1 SGHTA and CDR2 FQGNSA. The chain's CDR3 is CASSLRRGDSPLHF. The CDR3 DNA reads as TGTGCCAGCAGCTTAAGGCGCGGGGATTCACCCCTCCACTTT.

The chain joins TRBV10-2 to TRBJ2-7, with D possibly being TRBD2 (5 bases). The CDR3 is 23 residues long. The germline gives CDR1 WSHSY, CDR2 SAAADI. Trimming left V 1 base short and J 2 bases short, with 36 bases between. The CDR3 spells CASSEFLSCGLHLGSKVAYEQYF. The DNA of the CDR3 is TGCGCCAGCAGTGAGTTTTTAAGTTGCGGACTCCACTTAGGGTCTAAAGTAGCCTACGAGCAGTACTTC.

In nucleotides, the CDR3 is TGTGCCAGCAGCTACCCCCTGTATGTGGAGGGAAACAATGAGCAGTTCTTC. Translated: CASSYPLYVEGNNEQFF. The J gene is TRBJ2-1, the V gene TRBV7-9, with D perhaps matching TRBD2 (6 bases). The CDR3 runs 17 residues. Germline V CDR1 and CDR2: SEHNR, FQNEAQ (reference sequence). V was cut by 4 bases and J by 5 bases, with 21 bases left in between.

The chain combines TRBV18 with TRBJ2-7; 7 positions agree with TRBD1. Germline CDR1 is KGHSH and CDR2 is LQKENI. V shed 3 bases, J shed 6 bases, and the junction held 8 bases outside the gene matches. The CDR3 loop spans 14 amino acids. The CDR3 sequence is CASSPGTEVSEQYF. The CDR3, as DNA: TGTGCCAGCTCACCTGGGACAGAGGTATCCGAGCAGTACTTC.

The chain employs TRBV7-2 and TRBJ1-2; unclear D gene. The CDR3 contains 17 residues. Trimming stripped 2 bases from V and 1 base from J, with 17 bases between. Per germline, CDR1 SGHTA and CDR2 FQGNSA. The CDR3 here is CASSLMATANFNYGYTF. The DNA for the CDR3 is TGTGCCAGCAGCTTAATGGCAACAGCCAACTTTAACTATGGCTACACCTTC.

This chain uses TRBV6-6 with TRBJ2-3; 8 bases agree with TRBD2. In germline, CDR1 is MNHNY, CDR2 SVGAGI (reference sequence). The CDR3 sequence is 14 residues long. J was trimmed by 2 bases and V by 6 bases; bases with no gene match: 4. The CDR3 loop is CASSRGGITDTQYF. The CDR3 DNA sequence: TGTGCCAGCAGCCGGGGGGGAATCACAGATACGCAGTATTTT.

This sequence joins TRBV29-1 and TRBJ2-3; the D is unclear. Between the trimmed V and J ends, which lost 7 bases and 2 bases, there was a span of 16 bases. The CDR3 totals 14 residues. Germline V CDR1 and CDR2: SQVTM, ANQGSEA. CDR3: CSGKWPGDTDTQYF. For the CDR3, the DNA is TGCAGCGGGAAGTGGCCAGGCGACACAGATACGCAGTATTTT.

The chain links TRBV6-2 or TRBV6-3 to TRBJ2-1; 11 bases are a match to TRBD2. The V gene's germline CDR1 is MNHEY and CDR2 SVGEGT. The CDR3 has 16 residues. The V and J ends lost 6 bases and 2 bases, in that order; junction bases with no gene match: 6. CDR3 in DNA: TGTGCCAGCAGCGGTTTAGCGGGGGGGCCCTACAATGAGCAGTTCTTC. It yields the protein CASSGLAGGPYNEQFF.

The chain is built from TRBV6-5 and TRBJ1-6, with D hard to call. Deletions cut 6 bases from V and 5 bases from J, with 11 bases between. This CDR3 region has 14 residues. Germline V gene lookup returns CDR1 MNHEY and CDR2 SVGAGI. The CDR3 spells CASRGSWDNSPLHF. For the CDR3, the DNA is TGTGCCAGCAGGGGCAGCTGGGATAATTCACCCCTCCACTTT.

This chain links TRBV18 with TRBJ2-7; weak D call: TRBD1 (6 bases). Germline V gene data show CDR1 as KGHSH and CDR2 as LQKENI. The CDR3 runs to 12 residues. The V end was cut by 3 bases, the J end by 6 bases, with 9 bases between. The CDR3, as DNA: TGTGCCAGCTCACCGGGACACGGCGAGCAGTACTTC. Translating it yields CASSPGHGEQYF.

The chain joins TRBV9 to TRBJ2-5, with 7 bases identical to TRBD1. Germline V gene lookup returns CDR1 SGDLS and CDR2 YYNGEE. Unmatched junction bases numbered 8, after V lost 3 bases and J lost 0 bases. The length of the CDR3 is 16 residues. The CDR3 sequence: CASSGGGGRYQETQYF. CDR3 nucleotides: TGTGCCAGCAGCGGAGGGGGCGGACGGTACCAAGAGACCCAGTACTTC.

The sample holds one count of this clone. CDR3 nucleotides: TGTGCCAGCGGTGGAGGAGGTAATTCACCCCTCCACTTT. It yields the protein CASGGGGNSPLHF. The J gene is TRBJ1-6, the V gene TRBV6-6, with D unresolved. Trimming shortened V by 8 bases and J by 6 bases, and 11 bases separated the two germline ends. From germline, CDR1 is MNHNY and CDR2 SVGAGI (reference sequence). The CDR3 totals 13 residues.